The rows below give T cell receptor beta chains drawn from one sample of a study of technical replicates of blood from a few donors. Generated by immunoSEQ multiplex PCR, the TCRdb table keeps only in-frame clones and is missing some. In the table there are more than 80,000 clones, about 94% of which are singletons. The sample was T cells isolated from PBMCs. Receptors were obtained from a human donor in good health. The CDR3 runs from the conserved cysteine through the conserved F or W. D genes are given only for firm matches. Size is omitted from some rows. Given values are once, few, many or a class for expanded clones.

. . TRBJ1-2 TRBV19 CASTLGGGYTF TGTGCCAGTACCCTTGGGGGGGGCTACACCTTC
. TRBD1 TRBJ2-7 TRBV10-1 CASSESGQDYEQYF TGCGCCAGCAGTGAGTCGGGACAGGACTACGAGCAGTACTTC
once TRBD2 TRBJ2-3 TRBV19 CASSIAGGGDTDTQYF TGTGCCAGTAGTATAGCCGGGGGGGGCGACACAGATACGCAGTATTTT
. TRBD2 TRBJ2-3 TRBV11-3 CASRLAGGNTDTQYF TGTGCCAGCAGATTAGCGGGGGGTAACACAGATACGCAGTATTTT
. . TRBJ2-3 TRBV6-4 CASSDSAGSTDTQYF TGTGCCAGCAGTGACTCTGCGGGTTCCACAGATACGCAGTATTTT
. TRBD1 TRBJ1-6 TRBV5-5 CASSSGTGTYNSPLHF TGTGCCAGCAGCTCCGGGACAGGAACCTATAATTCACCCCTCCACTTT
once . TRBJ2-3 TRBV14 CASSRNWDSNTDTQYF TGTGCCAGCAGCCGGAACTGGGACTCAAACACAGATACGCAGTATTTT
. TRBD2 TRBJ2-5 TRBV5-1 CASSQLTSGSQETQYF TGCGCCAGCAGCCAATTAACTAGCGGGAGCCAAGAGACCCAGTACTTC
. TRBD2 TRBJ2-2 TRBV7-6 CASSLLAGTNTGELFF TGTGCCAGCAGCTTGTTAGCGGGGACGAACACCGGGGAGCTGTTTTTT
. TRBD2 TRBJ2-3 TRBV5-4 CASSPGTSGGAGTDTQYF TGTGCCAGCAGCCCCGGGACTAGCGGGGGGGCTGGTACAGATACGCAGTATTTT
. . TRBJ2-2 TRBV7-9 CASSLSRGTGELFF TGTGCCAGCAGCTTAAGTAGGGGCACCGGGGAGCTGTTTTTT
. . TRBJ2-1 TRBV19 CASSIDLALIDEQFF TGTGCCAGTAGTATAGATCTAGCTTTAATCGATGAGCAGTTCTTC
. TRBD2 TRBJ2-4 TRBV6-5 CASSLGLAGAKNIQYF TGTGCCAGCAGTTTGGGACTAGCGGGAGCCAAAAACATTCAGTACTTC
. TRBD1 TRBJ1-4 TRBV5-1 CASSLGLGTGAPNEKLFF TGCGCCAGCAGCTTGGGTTTGGGGACAGGGGCCCCCAATGAAAAACTGTTTTTT
. . TRBJ1-1 TRBV5-1 CASSQEVGGDEAFF TGCGCCAGCAGCCAAGAAGTAGGGGGTGATGAAGCTTTCTTT
once . TRBJ1-3 TRBV7-9 CASSFDSDGNTIYF TGTGCCAGCAGCTTCGACAGCGATGGAAACACCATATATTTT
. . TRBJ2-7 TRBV5-4 CASSARDNLHYEQYF TGTGCCAGCAGCGCCAGGGATAACCTACACTACGAGCAGTACTTC
. . TRBJ2-1 TRBV28 CASSLPLNNEQFF TGTGCCAGCAGTTTGCCTCTAAACAATGAGCAGTTCTTC
few . TRBJ2-1 TRBV4-1 CASTTFSENNEQFF TGCGCCAGCACCACCTTTTCAGAAAACAATGAGCAGTTCTTC
. . TRBJ1-4 TRBV29-1 CSVAGTNEKLFF TGCAGCGTTGCCGGTACTAATGAAAAACTGTTTTTT
. . TRBJ1-6 TRBV12-5 CASGLARGDSPLHF TGTGCTAGTGGTTTGGCTCGGGGGGATTCACCCCTCCACTTT
. TRBD1 TRBJ2-3 TRBV5-1 CASSLAGTGTDTQYF TGCGCCAGCAGCTTGGCCGGGACAGGGACAGATACGCAGTATTTT
. . TRBJ1-2 TRBV11-2 CASSSVRGANYGYTF TGTGCCAGCAGCTCCGTCAGGGGAGCTAACTATGGCTACACCTTC
. TRBD1 TRBJ1-1 TRBV11-2 CASSLGPGTGGLNTEAFF TGTGCCAGCAGCTTAGGACCCGGGACAGGGGGCCTGAACACTGAAGCTTTCTTT
. . TRBJ1-5 TRBV29-1 CSVGAGDQPQHF TGCAGCGTTGGAGCCGGGGATCAGCCCCAGCATTTT
. . TRBJ1-3 TRBV23-1 CASSQWRKGLSGNTIYF TGCGCCAGCAGTCAATGGAGGAAGGGCCTCTCTGGAAACACCATATATTTT
. TRBD1 TRBJ2-2 TRBV9 CASSKGQFLNTGELFF TGTGCCAGCAGCAAGGGACAGTTTTTGAACACCGGGGAGCTGTTTTTT
. . TRBJ2-1 TRBV28 CASSFRNMGAPYNEQFF TGTGCCAGCAGTTTTAGGAATATGGGGGCCCCCTACAATGAGCAGTTCTTC
. . TRBJ1-5 TRBV19 CASSISAGGYQPQHF TGTGCCAGTAGTATTTCAGCGGGGGGCTATCAGCCCCAGCATTTT
once TRBD1 TRBJ1-4 TRBV7-9 CASSKTGAGEKLFF TGTGCCAGCAGCAAGACAGGGGCGGGTGAAAAACTGTTTTTT
. . TRBJ1-2 TRBV11-2 CASSTNSGGYTF TGTGCCAGCAGCACGAACTCGGGTGGCTACACCTTC
. . TRBJ2-1 TRBV5-1 CASSSQSTEYNEQFF TGCGCCAGCAGTTCCCAAAGTACAGAGTACAATGAGCAGTTCTTC
. TRBD2 TRBJ2-3 TRBV5-8 CASSNGTSGSGTDTQYF TGTGCCAGCAGCAATGGGACTAGCGGGAGCGGCACAGATACGCAGTATTTT
once . TRBJ2-6 TRBV6-1 CASSGLPTGFGANVLTF TGTGCCAGCAGTGGCCTCCCAACAGGGTTTGGGGCCAACGTCCTGACTTTC
. . TRBJ1-6 TRBV10-1 CASIFGSPLPPLHF TGCGCCAGCATCTTCGGGTCCCCGCTCCCACCCCTCCACTTT
. . TRBJ1-5 TRBV4-1 CASSQEGTSNQPQHF TGCGCCAGCAGCCAGGAAGGGACAAGCAATCAGCCCCAGCATTTT
. . TRBJ1-1 TRBV5-1 CASSFSEAFF TGCGCCAGCAGCTTCAGTGAAGCTTTCTTT
. TRBD2 TRBJ2-3 TRBV7-9 CASSLTGTSGGERTDTQYF TGTGCCAGCAGCTTAACCGGGACTAGCGGGGGTGAAAGGACAGATACGCAGTATTTT
. TRBD1 TRBJ1-6 TRBV14 CASSHGTANSPLHF TGTGCCAGCAGCCATGGGACAGCTAATTCACCCCTCCACTTT
. . TRBJ1-1 TRBV28 CASRSGGGNTEAFF TGTGCCAGCAGATCTGGGGGGGGCAACACTGAAGCTTTCTTT
few TRBD1 TRBJ1-1 TRBV5-1 CASSLGTGGRNTEAFF TGCGCCAGCAGCTTGGGGACAGGGGGTAGGAACACTGAAGCTTTCTTT